The 10 T cell receptor beta chains below come from one sample, sequenced in a study of metastatic and nonmetastatic thyroid tumors. Each patient came to thyroid surgery without any prior treatment (of any kind). TCRdb re-called clones via MiXCR from the PCR reads. The data show roughly 13,000 clones, with over 20% seen just once and 15% to 20% held by the top ten. Source material: tumor tissue. These receptors were obtained from a female donor with papillary thyroid cancer or a benign thyroid nodule (not recorded which). Some clones in this sample may be carry-over from other donors' samples.

By share, this clone ranks as medium-sized (0.01 to 0.1%). Here the CDR3 reads CASSSQGRQPQHF. The DNA for the CDR3 is TGTGCCAGCAGTTCACAGGGCCGACAGCCCCAGCATTTT. The chain has TRBV27 and TRBJ1-5, with a possible D match to TRBD1 (6 bases). The ends were cut back, 4 bases at V and 7 bases at J, with 11 bases in the middle. The CDR3 spans 13 residues. Germline V gene data show CDR1 as MNHEY and CDR2 as SMNVEV (reference sequence).

This clone turned up a few times. The rearrangement uses TRBV6-1 and TRBJ1-4; no firm D call. The CDR3 consists of 11 residues. Trimming took off 1 base at V and 10 bases at J, with 4 bases between the two ends. CDR1 MNHNS and CDR2 SASEGT come from the germline V gene. CDR3 protein: CASSEVVKLFF. The CDR3 bases are TGTGCCAGCAGTGAAGTGGTAAAACTGTTTTTT.

This clone counts as medium-sized. The V gene is TRBV3-1, the J gene TRBJ2-2; D is perhaps TRBD1 (6 bases). Germline lookup yields CDR1 LGHDT and CDR2 YNNKEL (reference sequence). Trimming removed 5 bases at V and 2 bases at J, with 9 bases between. This CDR3 contains 14 residues. CDR3 loop: CASSDRSNTGELFF. CDR3 sequence (DNA): TGTGCCAGCAGCGACAGGAGCAACACCGGGGAGCTGTTTTTT.

The table lists this clone with many counts. The V call is TRBV5-1, the J call TRBJ2-1; tentative D call: TRBD1 (5 bases). Trimming took 5 bases from V and 5 from J, leaving 8 bases between them. Germline CDR1 and CDR2: SGHRS and YFSETQ. The CDR3 sequence is 12 residues long. The CDR3 region has the DNA TGCGCCAGCAGGGACAACAACAATGAGCAGTTCTTC. Its translation: CASRDNNNEQFF.

The chain carries TRBV11-2 and TRBJ2-3, with TRBD2 as a possible D gene (6 bases). V lost 1 base to trimming and J lost 6 bases, with 20 bases between them. Germline lookup yields CDR1 SGHAT and CDR2 FQNNGV. The CDR3 is 17 amino acids. CDR3 DNA: TGTGCCAGCAGCTTAGTGGGAGGTGGTAACGGTGGGGATACGCAGTATTTT. Translated, it gives CASSLVGGGNGGDTQYF.

Many counts were recorded for this clone. The chain carries TRBV9 and TRBJ2-2; D gene unclear. CDR3 length: 12 residues. CDR1 is SGDLS, CDR2 YYNGEE, per germline. V was cut by 3 bases and J by 8 bases, with 8 bases left in between. The CDR3 is CASSEAGGELFF. In DNA, the CDR3 is TGTGCCAGCAGCGAGGCTGGGGGGGAGCTGTTTTTT.

About this clone itself: Given a much more abundant clone one base away, this may be a read error. This chain uses TRBV5-4 with TRBJ2-1; no clear D. Germline V gene lookup returns CDR1 SGHNT and CDR2 YYREEE (reference sequence). V was pared by 0 bases and J by 5 bases, with 12 bases between. The CDR3 covers 15 residues. The chain's CDR3 is CASSLDWSGNNEQFF. CDR3 DNA sequence: TGTGCCAGCAGCTTGGACTGGAGTGGCAACAATGAGCAGTTCTTC.

This clone has just one count. The chain is built from TRBV18 and TRBJ1-2; D unclear. The CDR3 totals 14 residues. Trimming removed 1 base at V and 2 bases at J, with 8 bases between. CDR1 is KGHSH, CDR2 LQKENI, per germline. CDR3 residues: CASSPRSENYGYTF. The CDR3 nucleotides are TGTGCCAGCTCACCACGGTCAGAGAACTATGGCTACACCTTC. The full variable domain, in which reference TRBV18 and TRBJ1-2 provide the parts outside the CDR3, is NAGVMQNPRHLVRRRGQEARLRCSPMKGHSHVYWYRQLPEEGLKFMVYLQKENIIDESGMPKERFSAEFPKEGPSILRIQQVVRGDSAAYFCASSPRSENYGYTFGSGTRLTVV.

The V gene is TRBV30, the J gene TRBJ2-7; D is unresolved. V lost 0 bases and J lost 9, with 18 bases in between. The length of the CDR3 is 14 residues. The germline CDR1 and CDR2 sequences are GTSNPN and SVGIG (reference sequence). The CDR3 sequence is CAWSVGSSECRQYF. In DNA, the CDR3 is TGTGCCTGGAGTGTGGGATCTAGTGAGTGTCGGCAGTACTTC.

The chain has TRBV6-1 and TRBJ2-5; tentatively, D is TRBD1 (5 bases). Germline V CDR1 and CDR2: MNHNS, SASEGT. Trimming took off 7 bases at V and 5 bases at J, with 14 bases between the two ends. The CDR3 loop spans 13 amino acids. CDR3: CASMEPGRETQYF. The CDR3 DNA reads TGTGCCAGCATGGAGCCAGGGCGTGAGACCCAGTACTTC.